Sequencing of this TCR beta chain was carried out in a study of metastatic and nonmetastatic thyroid tumors. Study summary: Repertoire comparisons spanned blood and tumor or nodule tissue from malignant and benign thyroid patients.

Study-wide points: Malignant thyroid tumors reportedly exceeded benign nodules significantly in TCR beta diversity, with the difference appearing in blood and tumor.

The germline gives CDR1 DFQATT, CDR2 SNEGSKA (reference sequence). This CDR3 has 13 amino acids. V shed 4 bases and J 8 bases; nucleotides not matched to a gene: 6. No treatment had been given to any patient before thyroid surgery. Per the study methods: For papillary thyroid cancer, a distant-metastasis classifier was constructed from CDR3 differences observed across clinicopathological groups. TCRdb used MiXCR to call clones anew from the PCR reads. None of the V and J calls come from the authors' own analysis; TCRdb made them. The sample carries 15,000 to 20,000 clones, around 30% recorded once. In regard to this clone: Its antigen is unknown.

Sequencing was carried out using tumor tissue. The clonotype was recovered from a female donor with papillary thyroid cancer or a benign thyroid nodule (not recorded which). Some clones in this sample may be carry-over from other donors' samples. The V gene is TRBV20-1, the J gene TRBJ1-4, with 8 bases fitting TRBD1. The CDR3, as DNA: TGCAGTGCTAAGACAGGGGAGGGCGAAAAACTGTTTTTT. Amino acid sequence: CSAKTGEGEKLFF.